The clone carrying this T cell receptor (beta chain) was seen at least ten times. Its specificity is unknown. The source of the sample is a study of blood T cells in healthy people across ages. On the study more broadly: There was about one barcoded beta molecule captured by template switching per two T cells. Findings and caveats of the study: There was no known CMV status for donors, so expanded clonotype changes were possibly confounded. The study found more naive CD4+ cells and higher diversity in long-lived than aged donors.

A second PCR of about 7 to 12 cycles used a sample-barcoded 5' primer and a J-beta primer mix. TCRdb reprocessed the 5' RACE reads via MiXCR and lists one record per CDR3 protein. The sample holds about 1,500,000 distinct CDR3 sequences, under 30% seen once. The source material was blood. This TCR was recovered from a woman in her 30s in good health.

CDR3 sequence: CASSYGREGSYNEQFF. The CDR3 DNA sequence: TGTGCCAGCAGTTACGGTCGGGAGGGCTCCTACAATGAGCAGTTCTTC. This sequence joins TRBV6-5 and TRBJ2-1; 8 nucleotides align to TRBD2. Germline CDR1 is MNHEY and CDR2 is SVGAGI. Trimming took 2 bases from V and 0 from J; bases not matched to a gene: 3. The CDR3 consists of 16 residues.